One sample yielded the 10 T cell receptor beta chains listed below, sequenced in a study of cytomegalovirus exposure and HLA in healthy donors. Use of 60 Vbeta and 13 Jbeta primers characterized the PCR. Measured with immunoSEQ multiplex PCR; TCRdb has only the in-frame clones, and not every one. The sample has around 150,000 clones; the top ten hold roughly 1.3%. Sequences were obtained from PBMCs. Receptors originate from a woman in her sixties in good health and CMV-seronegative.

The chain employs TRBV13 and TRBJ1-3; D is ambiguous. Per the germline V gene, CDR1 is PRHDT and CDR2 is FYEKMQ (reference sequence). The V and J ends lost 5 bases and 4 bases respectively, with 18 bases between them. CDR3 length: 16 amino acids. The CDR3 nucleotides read TGTGCCAGCAGCCTTGACCCCCCGCGGGCCGGAAACACCATATATTTT. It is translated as CASSLDPPRAGNTIYF.

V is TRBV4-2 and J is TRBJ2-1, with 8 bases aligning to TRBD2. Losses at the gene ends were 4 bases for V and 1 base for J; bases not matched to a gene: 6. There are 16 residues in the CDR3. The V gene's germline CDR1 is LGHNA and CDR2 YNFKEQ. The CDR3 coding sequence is TGTGCCAGCAGCCGCCGGGGGGGCCCTTCCTACAATGAGCAGTTCTTC. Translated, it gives CASSRRGGPSYNEQFF.

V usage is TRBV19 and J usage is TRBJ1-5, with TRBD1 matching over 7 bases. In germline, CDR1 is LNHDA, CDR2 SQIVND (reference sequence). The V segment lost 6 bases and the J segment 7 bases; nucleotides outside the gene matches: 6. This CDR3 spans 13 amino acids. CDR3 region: CASSDRERQPQHF. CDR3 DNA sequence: TGTGCCAGTAGCGACAGGGAAAGGCAGCCCCAGCATTTT.

CDR3 residues: CASSFGQGGYGTQYF. The DNA of the CDR3 is TGTGCCAGCAGCTTCGGACAGGGCGGGTATGGGACCCAGTACTTC. The J gene is TRBJ2-5, the V gene TRBV14; the match to TRBD1 covers 8 bases. Germline assignment: CDR1 SGHDN and CDR2 FVKESK. Germline trimming cut 5 bases from V and 7 bases from J; bases unmatched to any gene: 12. This CDR3 spans 15 amino acids.

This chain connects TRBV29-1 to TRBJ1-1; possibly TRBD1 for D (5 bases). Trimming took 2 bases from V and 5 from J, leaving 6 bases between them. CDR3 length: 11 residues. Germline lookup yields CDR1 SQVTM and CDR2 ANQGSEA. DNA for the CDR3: TGCAGCGTTGAAAGACAGACTGAAGCTTTCTTT. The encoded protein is CSVERQTEAFF. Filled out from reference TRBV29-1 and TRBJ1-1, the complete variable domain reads SAVISQKPSRDICQRGTSLTIQCQVDSQVTMMFWYRQQPGQSLTLIATANQGSEATYESGFVIDKFPISRPNLTFSTLTVSNMSPEDSSIYLCSVERQTEAFFGQGTRLTVV.

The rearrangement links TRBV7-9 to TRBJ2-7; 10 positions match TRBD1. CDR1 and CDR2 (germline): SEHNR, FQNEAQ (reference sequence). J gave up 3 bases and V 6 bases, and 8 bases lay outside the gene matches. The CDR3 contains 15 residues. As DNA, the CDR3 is TGTGCCAGCAGTTCCGGACAGGGGGGTGGCTACGAGCAGTACTTC. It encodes CASSSGQGGGYEQYF.

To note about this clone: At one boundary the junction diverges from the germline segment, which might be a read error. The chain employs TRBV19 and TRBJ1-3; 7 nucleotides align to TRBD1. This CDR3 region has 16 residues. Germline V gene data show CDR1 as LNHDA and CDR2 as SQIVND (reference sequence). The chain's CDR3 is CASRDNRGDSENTIYF. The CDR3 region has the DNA TGTGCCAGTAGGGATAACAGGGGCGACTCTGAAAACACCATATATTTT. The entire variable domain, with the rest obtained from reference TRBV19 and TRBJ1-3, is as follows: DGGITQSPKYLFRKEGQNVTLSCEQNLNHDAMYWYRQDPGQGLRLIYYSQIVNDFQKGDIAEGYSVSREKKESFPLTVTSAQKNPTAFYLCASRDNRGDSENTIYFGEGSWLTVV.

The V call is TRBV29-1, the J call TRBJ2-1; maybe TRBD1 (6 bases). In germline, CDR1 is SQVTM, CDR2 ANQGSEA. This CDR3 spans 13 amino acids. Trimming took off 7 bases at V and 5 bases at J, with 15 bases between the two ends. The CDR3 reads CSAIGGENNEQFF. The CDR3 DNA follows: TGCAGCGCCATTGGGGGCGAGAACAATGAGCAGTTCTTC.

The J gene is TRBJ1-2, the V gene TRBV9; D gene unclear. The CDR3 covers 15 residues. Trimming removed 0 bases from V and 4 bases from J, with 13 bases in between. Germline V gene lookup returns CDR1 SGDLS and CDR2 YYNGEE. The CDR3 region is CASSVGYGVLYGYTF. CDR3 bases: TGTGCCAGCAGCGTAGGGTACGGTGTACTCTATGGCTACACCTTC.

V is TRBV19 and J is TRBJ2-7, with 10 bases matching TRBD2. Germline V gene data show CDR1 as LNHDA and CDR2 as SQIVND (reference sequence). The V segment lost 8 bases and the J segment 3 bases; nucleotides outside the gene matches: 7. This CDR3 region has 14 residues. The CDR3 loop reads CASSLAGTIYEQYF. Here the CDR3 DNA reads TGTGCCAGTTCACTAGCGGGGACAATCTACGAGCAGTACTTC.